The 21 T cell receptor beta chains given below trace back to one sample, sequenced in a study of a mutant IDH1 vaccine in newly diagnosed glioma. Sequenced by immunoSEQ multiplex PCR; TCRdb stores in-frame clones only, minus some. The sample has tens of thousands of clones, around 85% seen once. Time point given: baseline, week 1 (first vaccination visit). Indicated treatment: pre-vaccination baseline after standard-of-care therapy. This specimen was PBMCs, taken from a glioma patient treated with radiotherapy, temozolomide or both. The source of these receptors is a man under 40 with glioma.

The genes are TRBV6-6 and TRBJ1-2; D ambiguous. Germline values: CDR1 MNHNY, CDR2 SVGAGI (reference sequence). Trimming cost V 10 bases and J 3 bases, with 15 bases left between them. The CDR3 consists of 13 residues. The CDR3 coding sequence is TGTGCCACCCGAACTGACCTGTACTATGGCTACACCTTC. Amino acids: CATRTDLYYGYTF.

This sequence joins TRBV6-5 and TRBJ1-4; TRBD1 matches at 9 bases. The CDR3 is made up of 15 amino acids. Germline V gene data show CDR1 as MNHEY and CDR2 as SVGAGI. V shed 6 bases, J shed 7 bases, and the junction held 9 bases outside the gene matches. The CDR3 DNA follows: TGTGCCAGCAGCCGCTCGGGGACAGGGAGTGAAAAACTGTTTTTT. It encodes CASSRSGTGSEKLFF.

This chain joins TRBV7-8 and TRBJ1-1; D unresolved. Trimming pared 3 bases from V and 0 bases from J, leaving 5 bases between. This CDR3 has 13 residues. Germline V gene sequence: CDR1 SGHVS, CDR2 FQNEAQ. The CDR3 protein is CASSFSLNTEAFF. CDR3 sequence (DNA): TGTGCCAGCAGCTTCTCATTGAACACTGAAGCTTTCTTT.

The chain employs TRBV28 and TRBJ2-5; a weak D match, TRBD1 (5 bases). Germline V gene sequence: CDR1 MDHEN, CDR2 SYDVKM. Between the trimmed V and J ends, which lost 6 bases and 1 base, there was a span of 12 bases. This CDR3 is built from 14 residues. CDR3 DNA sequence: TGTGCCAGCAGACGAAGACAGCTCCAAGAGACCCAGTACTTC. This sequence encodes CASRRRQLQETQYF.

This clone was seen once. This chain joins TRBV5-6 and TRBJ1-2, with TRBD1 as a possible D gene (6 bases). Germline V gene sequence: CDR1 SGHDT, CDR2 YYEEEE. V was pared by 4 bases and J by 8 bases, with 18 bases between. This CDR3 region has 14 residues. In DNA form, the CDR3 reads TGTGCCAGCAGCAGAGGGACATCTACGGGCGGCTACACCTTC. Protein: CASSRGTSTGGYTF.

In DNA, the CDR3 is TGTGCCAGCAGTGAATACCGAGACCCGTACAATGAGCAGTTCTTC. This codes for CASSEYRDPYNEQFF. The gene calls are TRBV6-1 and TRBJ2-1, with D unclear. The germline CDR1 and CDR2 sequences are MNHNS and SASEGT. Trimming took 2 bases from V and 4 from J, leaving 12 bases between them. This CDR3 spans 15 amino acids.

V usage is TRBV7-9 and J usage is TRBJ1-2; D gene ambiguous. From germline, CDR1 is SEHNR and CDR2 FQNEAQ (reference sequence). The CDR3 contains 14 residues. V lost 4 bases, J lost 4 bases, and 13 bases lay in between. The CDR3 nucleotides are TGTGCCAGCAGCTCTCCCGGACTTGGCTATGGCTACACCTTC. It yields the protein CASSSPGLGYGYTF.

The chain couples TRBV19 to TRBJ1-6; no firm D call. The CDR3 runs to 12 residues. Germline loops: CDR1 LNHDA, CDR2 SQIVND (reference sequence). Trimming took off 4 bases at V and 9 bases at J, with 7 bases between the two ends. The CDR3 nucleotides are TGTGCCAGTAGTAGGGAGGGTTCACCCCTCCACTTT. Translating it yields CASSREGSPLHF.

The genes are TRBV29-1 and TRBJ2-2; 8 positions agree with TRBD1. The CDR3 runs 16 residues. The germline CDR1 and CDR2 sequences are SQVTM and ANQGSEA. After removal of 6 bases from V and 4 bases from J, the junction contained 13 bases not matched to a gene. Written as DNA, the CDR3 is TGCAGCGTCCAAAGGACAGGGAAAACTACCACCGGGGAGCTGTTTTTT. This encodes CSVQRTGKTTTGELFF.

The DNA of the CDR3 is TGCGCCAGCAGCTTGGCCGGGCAGGGGAACACAGATACGCAGTATTTT. It encodes CASSLAGQGNTDTQYF. The V call is TRBV5-1, the J call TRBJ2-3; a possible D gene is TRBD1 (6 bases). The CDR3 has 16 amino acids. Germline V gene lookup returns CDR1 SGHRS and CDR2 YFSETQ. With 0 bases removed from V and 2 bases from J, the gap between germline ends came to 13 bases.

CDR3: CASRYGAGRYGYTF. The CDR3 nucleotides are TGCGCCAGCCGCTACGGTGCAGGGCGCTATGGCTACACCTTC. This sequence joins TRBV5-1 and TRBJ1-2, with D maybe TRBD1 (5 bases). The V and J ends lost 7 bases and 4 bases respectively, with 17 bases between them. The length of the CDR3 is 14 residues. Germline CDR1 and CDR2: SGHRS and YFSETQ.

This chain links TRBV18 with TRBJ2-3, with 7 bases that match TRBD2. Germline V lookup: CDR1 KGHSH, CDR2 LQKENI. Germline trimming cut 5 bases from V and 6 bases from J; bases unmatched to any gene: 5. The CDR3 is 13 residues long. CDR3 coding DNA: TGTGCCAGCTCAATCGTGGGAGGGGATACGCAGTATTTT. Protein sequence: CASSIVGGDTQYF.

The gene calls are TRBV2 and TRBJ2-3; 13 bases fit TRBD2. This CDR3 has 16 residues. In germline, CDR1 is SNHLY, CDR2 FYNNEI. V gave up 8 bases and J gave up 0 bases; unmatched junction bases: 5. The CDR3: CASGGTSGVSTDTQYF. DNA of the CDR3: TGTGCCAGCGGCGGGACTAGCGGGGTCAGCACAGATACGCAGTATTTT.

The chain joins TRBV29-1 to TRBJ1-1; no firm D call. The CDR3 consists of 11 residues. Trimming removed 6 bases from V and 11 bases from J, with 16 bases in between. Germline V lookup: CDR1 SQVTM, CDR2 ANQGSEA. CDR3 residues: CSVVRTPGAFF. DNA for the CDR3: TGCAGCGTGGTAAGGACCCCGGGGGCTTTCTTT.

The V call is TRBV5-1, the J call TRBJ2-2; no clear D. Germline V gene lookup returns CDR1 SGHRS and CDR2 YFSETQ. The CDR3 is made up of 15 amino acids. V lost 0 bases and J lost 6, with 12 bases in between. CDR3 bases: TGCGCCAGCAGCTTGGCGGCTAGTAGGGCCGGGGAGCTGTTTTTT. Encoded protein: CASSLAASRAGELFF.

The chain is built from TRBV6-6 and TRBJ1-1; the match to TRBD1 covers 7 bases. This CDR3 contains 13 residues. CDR1 is MNHNY, CDR2 SVGAGI, per germline (reference sequence). J gave up 6 bases and V 7 bases, and 8 bases lay outside the gene matches. CDR3 DNA sequence: TGTGCCAGCAACCCTGACAGGGTTGCTGAAGCTTTCTTT. Its translation is CASNPDRVAEAFF.

This sequence joins TRBV10-1 and TRBJ1-5; TRBD1 agrees at 7 bases. The germline V gene encodes CDR1 WNHNN and CDR2 SYGVQD (reference sequence). This CDR3 region has 13 residues. With 7 bases clipped from V and 5 bases from J, the junction kept 5 bases outside the gene matches. The chain's CDR3 is CASTDRADQPQHF. Here the CDR3 DNA reads TGCGCCAGCACCGACAGGGCGGATCAGCCCCAGCATTTT.

The V gene is TRBV7-6, the J gene TRBJ2-1, with 13 bases aligning to TRBD2. The CDR3 has 16 amino acids. Per germline, CDR1 SGHVS and CDR2 FNYEAQ. With V trimmed by 5 bases and J by 4 bases, 5 bases remained unmatched. The CDR3 sequence is CASSRRTSGGYNEQFF. CDR3 nucleotide sequence: TGTGCCAGCAGCCGTAGGACTAGCGGGGGATACAATGAGCAGTTCTTC. The full variable domain, its missing parts supplied by reference TRBV7-6 and TRBJ2-1, is GAGVSQSPRYKVTKRGQDVALRCDPISGHVSLYWYRQALGQGPEFLTYFNYEAQQDKSGLPNDRFSAERPEGSISTLTIQRTEQRDSAMYRCASSRRTSGGYNEQFFGPGTRLTVL.

This chain connects TRBV7-9 to TRBJ2-1; TRBD2 matches 12 bases. V shed 5 bases and J 4 bases; nucleotides not matched to a gene: 6. Looked up from germline, CDR1 is SEHNR and CDR2 is FQNEAQ (reference sequence). The CDR3 is 16 amino acids. CDR3 amino acids: CASSDRLAGAYNEQFF. The CDR3 DNA is TGTGCCAGCAGCGACCGACTAGCGGGGGCATACAATGAGCAGTTCTTC.

The CDR3 here is CASGFDRQNTEAFF. The CDR3 DNA sequence: TGTGCTAGTGGTTTCGACAGACAGAACACTGAAGCTTTCTTT. The rearrangement joins TRBV12-5 to TRBJ1-1; possibly TRBD1 for D (5 bases). The germline V gene has CDR1 LGHNT and CDR2 FRNRAP. The germline V and J ends were trimmed by 3 bases and 1 base, with 9 bases remaining between them. The CDR3 contains 14 residues.

This chain uses TRBV5-6 with TRBJ2-7, with D perhaps matching TRBD2 (5 bases). V was trimmed by 4 bases and J by 0 bases, leaving 17 bases between them. The CDR3 runs 16 residues. Germline-derived CDR1 and CDR2 are SGHDT and YYEEEE. This CDR3 is CASSPGLEWNSYEQYF. The CDR3 DNA follows: TGTGCCAGCAGCCCCGGACTGGAATGGAACTCCTACGAGCAGTACTTC.